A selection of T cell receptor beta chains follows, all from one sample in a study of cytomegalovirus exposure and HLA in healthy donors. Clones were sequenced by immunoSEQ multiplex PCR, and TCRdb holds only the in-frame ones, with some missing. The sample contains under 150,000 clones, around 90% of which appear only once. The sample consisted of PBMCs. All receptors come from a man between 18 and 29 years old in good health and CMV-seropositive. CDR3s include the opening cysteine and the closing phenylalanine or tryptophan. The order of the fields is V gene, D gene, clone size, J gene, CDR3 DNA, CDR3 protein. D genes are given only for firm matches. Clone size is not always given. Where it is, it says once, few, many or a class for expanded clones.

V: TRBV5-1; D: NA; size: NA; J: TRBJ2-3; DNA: TGCGCCAGCAGCTTGGGTGGCCAGAGCACAGATACGCAGTATTTT; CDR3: CASSLGGQSTDTQYF
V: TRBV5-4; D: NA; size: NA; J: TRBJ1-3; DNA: TGTGCCAGCAGCGACAAACAGGGTGCCGGAAACACCATATATTTT; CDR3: CASSDKQGAGNTIYF
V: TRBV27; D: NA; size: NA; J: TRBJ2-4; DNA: TGTGCCAGCAGCTTACAGGGTTTTGGCATTCAGTACTTC; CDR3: CASSLQGFGIQYF
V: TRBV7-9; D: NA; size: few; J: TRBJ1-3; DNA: TGTGCCAGCAGCTTCGACAAATCCGGAAACACCATATATTTT; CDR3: CASSFDKSGNTIYF
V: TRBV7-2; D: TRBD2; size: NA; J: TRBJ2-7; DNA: TGTGCCAGCAGCCGACTAGCGGGAGGGTCGGCCTACGAGCAGTACTTC; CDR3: CASSRLAGGSAYEQYF
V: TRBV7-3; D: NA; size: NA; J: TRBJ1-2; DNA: TGTGCCAGCAGCTTAAGGGCAGGTCATGGCTACACCTTC; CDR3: CASSLRAGHGYTF
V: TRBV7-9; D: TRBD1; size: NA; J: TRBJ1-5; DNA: TGTGCCAGCAGCCCAGGGGGTGGCAATCAGCCCCAGCATTTT; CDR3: CASSPGGGNQPQHF
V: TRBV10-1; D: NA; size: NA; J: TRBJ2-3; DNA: TGCGCCAGCAGTGAGGGGGCAAGCCGCGACACAGATACGCAGTATTTT; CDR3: CASSEGASRDTDTQYF
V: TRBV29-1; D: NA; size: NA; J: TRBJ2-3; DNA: TGCAGCGTTGAGGCGGGTTTGGGTTCTAGCACAGATACGCAGTATTTT; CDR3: CSVEAGLGSSTDTQYF
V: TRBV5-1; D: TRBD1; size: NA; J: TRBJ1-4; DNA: TGCGCCAGCACCTGGGACAGCAATAATGAAAAACTGTTTTTT; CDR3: CASTWDSNNEKLFF
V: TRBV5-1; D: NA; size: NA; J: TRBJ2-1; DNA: TGCGCCAGCTACCTCGGACAGAGCTCCTACAATGAGCAGTTCTTC; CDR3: CASYLGQSSYNEQFF
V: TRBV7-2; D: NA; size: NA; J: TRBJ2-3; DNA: TGTGCCAGCAGCAGGGACACAAGCACAGATACGCAGTATTTT; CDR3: CASSRDTSTDTQYF
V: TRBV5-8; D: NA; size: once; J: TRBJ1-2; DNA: TGTGCCAGCAGTTGGACAGCTATCTATGGCTACACCTTC; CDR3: CASSWTAIYGYTF
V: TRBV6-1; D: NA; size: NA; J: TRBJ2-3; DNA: TGTGCCAGCAGTGAGATAAGAGGTAGCGGGAGAGGGGACAGGGATACGCAGTATTTT; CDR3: CASSEIRGSGRGDRDTQYF
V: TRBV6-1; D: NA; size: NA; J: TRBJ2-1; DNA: TGTGCCAGCAGTGAAAATAGGGGTGGCAATGAGCAGTTCTTC; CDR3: CASSENRGGNEQFF
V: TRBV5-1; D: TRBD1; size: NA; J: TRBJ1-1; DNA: TGCGCCAGCAGCTGGGGGACAGTCATGAACACTGAAGCTTTCTTT; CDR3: CASSWGTVMNTEAFF
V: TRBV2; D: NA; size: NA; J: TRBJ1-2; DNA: TGTGCCAGCAGACCCCAGGGGAAAGGCTATGGCTACACCTTC; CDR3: CASRPQGKGYGYTF